A single TCR beta chain is shown here with its context. What antigen it recognizes has not been identified. Qualities for individual bases were not recorded, and no much larger clone is one base off. The donors were healthy, HIV-negative adults with no recently reported acute infections or vaccinations. Every donor was a Caucasian adult residing in Nashville, Tennessee, USA. CD4+ T cells were enriched by magnetic negative selection, after which naive cells were positively selected on CD45RA and the negative fraction was taken as the memory subset. Blood was collected by leukapheresis, and PBMCs were isolated by Ficoll-Histopaque density gradient centrifugation and then cryopreserved in liquid nitrogen vapor phase. Purity and quantity of every magnetically sorted T cell population were checked by analytical flow cytometry. From each sorted fraction, genomic DNA was isolated and quantified by UV absorbance on a Nanodrop 2000c.

Using the deep immunoSEQ assay, TCR CDR3 regions were amplified from genomic DNA by multiplex PCR. Genomic DNA extracted from each cell subset was distributed evenly over all wells of several immunoSEQ 96-well plates, and each plate served as one replicate. For sorted subsets, 200 to 250 ng genomic DNA, equal to approximately 30,000 T cell genomes, was loaded into each replicate PCR. Purified libraries were quantified with a Qubit 3.0 fluorometer, sized on a Bioanalyzer 2100, and re-quantified with the KAPA Library Quantification kit. Each immunoSEQ 96-well plate was sequenced on its own single-read 150-cycle Illumina NextSeq 550 flow cell. The source study handled its data this way. Because only junctional sequences without quality scores were contained in the immunoSEQ output, filtering matching that applied to full-length reads could not be performed. To assign V/J genes and CDR3, sequences were annotated using PyIR, a Python wrapper for IgBLAST v1.9, with IMGT germline references. Reads were removed for weak V/J assignments (E-value above 1e-6), missing CDR3, stop codons, out-of-frame junctions, or ambiguous translated residues. V3J clonotypes were defined by identical inferred V gene, J gene, and CDR3 amino acid sequence. To compute the percentage overlap between repertoires, the number of shared unique clonotypes was divided by the size of the smaller repertoire. Richness of each repertoire was evaluated using RTK rarefaction, the Chao1 estimator, and Recon v2.1 estimates of unobserved clonotypes. OLGA was used to compute generation probabilities for all TCRbeta clonotypes that the gDNA method yielded from a handful of donors. Held by TCRdb, this immuneACCESS table contains in-frame sequences only and omits some clones. Under half of the omission traces to an unresolved V gene where checked; the cause of the rest is unknown. V, J and clone size are taken as reported in that table, and D and trimming were inferred from the DNA itself. Here the sample has 2 million to 2.5 million clones; 85% to 95% occur a single time. 0.3% to 0.4% of the sample is held by the ten biggest clonotypes.

The cysteine opens and the phenylalanine closes a CDR3 of 15 amino acids. CDR3 DNA only is kept here, 45 bases in frame from base 1. The germline V gene sets CDR1 to SGDLS and CDR2 to YYNGEE. Relative to germline, V is 4 bases shorter and J is 4 bases shorter, with 15 bases between their ends. This entry comes from a study of shared clonotypes between healthy human individuals (dated by TCRdb to the early 2020s). General notes on the study: The cohort comprised a couple of women and a few men aged 18 to 49 years. For each donor, three plates each were used for CD4 naive and CD4 memory, two plates were used for CD8 naive, and one plate was used for CD8 memory. Blood TCR repertoires of five healthy adults were deeply sequenced to estimate repertoire size and the extent of clonotype sharing between individuals. Libraries were prepared and TCR repertoires were sequenced by different laboratories using diverse techniques, in order to increase sequencing depth and limit assay-specific biases. Each donor's leukapheresis produced roughly between about 0.85 and 10 billion PBMCs. Beyond this particular receptor, the publication reports: The genetic and exposure-history diversity represented was limited by the small number of donors. Across four donors, approximately 5% of naive CD4, around 3.3% of naive CD8, 2.3% of memory CD4, and 0.4% to 0.45% of memory CD8 clonotypes were shared. Rarefaction of sorted-subset datasets indicated incomplete sequencing despite the large sequencing depth. Naive subsets generally had larger estimated clonotype richness than memory subsets did. Sampling was restricted to blood, and TCR repertoires in tissues likely differ from the TCR repertoires found in blood. Clonotypes shared by all four sorted-subset donors showed higher generation probabilities than non-shared clonotypes. Pairwise subsampling led to the expectation that sequencing depth would affect the degree of clonotype sharing among donors.

The sequencing input was naive CD4+ T cells from PBMCs. This specimen's cell subset or site label, per the study, means: CD45RA+ positively selected. The source of this sequence is a man aged 18 to 30 in good health. Some clones in this sample may be carry-over from other donors' samples. The receptor chain draws on TRBV9 and TRBJ2-1; the D gene lacks a confident call. The base sequence is TGTGCCAGCAGCACTACGGCAGGCGAGTACAATGAGCAGTTCTTC. Its amino acids are CASSTTAGEYNEQFF.